In its sample, the clone carrying this TCR beta chain was seen once. Antigen specificity is unknown. The source of the sample is a study of chemoradiotherapy in HPV16-positive cancers. Broader study findings: Non-HPV-specific T cells did not expand in tumors during treatment, whereas candidate HPV-specific clones and E7-related motifs did.

Sequenced by immunoSEQ multiplex PCR; TCRdb stores in-frame clones only, minus some. The sample yields about 22,000 clones, roughly 92% seen once. Germline V CDR1 and CDR2: SGHTA, FQGNSA. Trimming shortened V by 0 bases and J by 4 bases, and 10 bases separated the two germline ends. This CDR3 has 15 amino acids. The gene calls are TRBV7-2 and TRBJ2-1, with D perhaps matching TRBD1 (6 bases). This specimen was blood, taken from a patient who underwent chemoradiotherapy. This TCR derives from a human donor with HPV-associated anogenital cancer. The chain's CDR3 is CASSLAGTRYNEQFF. In nucleotides, the CDR3 is TGTGCCAGCAGCTTAGCCGGGACACGTTACAATGAGCAGTTCTTC. Using reference TRBV7-2 and TRBJ2-1 for the parts outside the CDR3, the full variable domain is GAGVSQSPSNKVTEKGKDVELRCDPISGHTALYWYRQSLGQGLEFLIYFQGNSAPDKSGLPSDRFSAERTGGSVSTLTIQRTQQEDSAVYLCASSLAGTRYNEQFFGPGTRLTVL.